This entry lists 31 T cell receptor beta chains sequenced from one sample in a study of blood T cell repertoires in COVID-19. Profiled with immunoSEQ multiplex PCR; TCRdb holds only in-frame clones, not every one. In the table there are roughly 200,000 clones, 80% to 90% of which are singletons. The sample was PBMCs or T cells enriched from blood (not recorded which). These receptors came from a woman aged 35 to 49 with acute COVID-19.

The CDR3 nucleotides are TGTGCCAGCGAAACCAGGGACTATGGCTACACCTTC. It yields the protein CASETRDYGYTF. This chain connects TRBV2 to TRBJ1-2, with D possibly matching TRBD1 (5 bases). The germline gives CDR1 SNHLY, CDR2 FYNNEI. The ends were cut back, 8 bases at V and 3 bases at J, with 10 bases in the middle. This CDR3 has 12 amino acids.

This clone was detected only a few times. The chain combines TRBV5-1 with TRBJ2-7; TRBD2 agrees at 11 bases. Germline CDR1 reads SGHRS; CDR2 reads YFSETQ. The length of the CDR3 is 17 residues. V gave up 4 bases and J gave up 0 bases; unmatched junction bases: 9. CDR3 nucleotide sequence: TGCGCCAGCAGCACGACTAGCGGGGCCCGACCCTCCTACGAGCAGTACTTC. This gives the protein CASSTTSGARPSYEQYF.

The rearrangement uses TRBV5-4 and TRBJ1-1, with D unclear. V was clipped by 0 bases and J by 1 base, with 7 bases between them. The CDR3 extends over 14 amino acids. Germline values: CDR1 SGHNT, CDR2 YYREEE (reference sequence). As DNA, the CDR3 is TGTGCCAGCAGCTTGGCTTTGGCGAACACTGAAGCTTTCTTT. Its protein product is CASSLALANTEAFF.

The CDR3 DNA follows: TGTGCCAGCAGTTCGGGACTAGCGGGCGCTCACTACGAGCAGTACTTC. Its translation: CASSSGLAGAHYEQYF. This chain connects TRBV28 to TRBJ2-7; 12 nucleotides align to TRBD2. The V gene's germline CDR1 is MDHEN and CDR2 SYDVKM. Germline trimming cut 4 bases from V and 3 bases from J; bases unmatched to any gene: 7. This CDR3 contains 16 residues.

The CDR3 sequence: CASGPGQGVSDTQYF. In DNA form, the CDR3 reads TGTGCTAGTGGTCCGGGACAGGGTGTTTCAGATACGCAGTATTTT. The chain joins TRBV12-5 to TRBJ2-3; 9 bases are shared with TRBD1. This CDR3 region has 15 residues. The J segment lost 4 bases and the V segment lost 5 bases, leaving 7 bases of the junction unmatched. Germline assignment: CDR1 LGHNT and CDR2 FRNRAP.

The chain has TRBV9 and TRBJ2-5; the match to TRBD1 covers 9 bases. The germline CDR1 and CDR2 sequences are SGDLS and YYNGEE. The CDR3 loop spans 17 amino acids. With 2 bases clipped from V and 2 bases from J, the junction kept 10 bases outside the gene matches. The CDR3 spells CASSVQPGTGRQETQYF. CDR3 DNA: TGTGCCAGCAGCGTCCAACCCGGGACAGGGCGACAAGAGACCCAGTACTTC.

The chain combines TRBV2 with TRBJ2-1; weak D call: TRBD2 (6 bases). Trimming took off 5 bases at V and 7 bases at J, with 21 bases between the two ends. The germline V gene has CDR1 SNHLY and CDR2 FYNNEI. This CDR3 is 16 amino acids long. CDR3 protein: CASSRLDGSFGNEQFF. The CDR3 DNA reads TGTGCCAGCAGTAGACTGGACGGGAGTTTTGGAAATGAGCAGTTCTTC.

This chain links TRBV7-3 with TRBJ2-3; the D gene is possibly TRBD1 (5 bases). The CDR3 contains 14 residues. Germline CDR1 and CDR2: SGHTA and FQGTGA. Trimming took off 5 bases at V and 2 bases at J, with 11 bases between the two ends. CDR3 nucleotides: TGTGCCAGCAGCCTGGGGCATGTCACAGATACGCAGTATTTT. Its protein product is CASSLGHVTDTQYF.

This chain connects TRBV27 to TRBJ1-2; TRBD1 aligns across 8 bases. The ends lost 6 bases at V and 4 bases at J; junction bases unmatched: 10. Looked up from germline, CDR1 is MNHEY and CDR2 is SMNVEV (reference sequence). This CDR3 has 15 residues. The CDR3 DNA reads TGTGCCAGCAGCCCTACCCGGACAGGGACCTATGGCTACACCTTC. This translates into CASSPTRTGTYGYTF.

The V gene is TRBV6-1, the J gene TRBJ2-5, with 9 nucleotides matching TRBD2. The V gene end was trimmed by 2 bases and the J gene end by 4 bases; junction bases not matched to a gene: 5. This CDR3 comprises 15 residues. CDR1 and CDR2 from the germline V gene are MNHNS and SASEGT. The CDR3 DNA follows: TGTGCCAGCAGTGAATGGAGACTAGCGGTAGAGACCCAGTACTTC. Its protein product is CASSEWRLAVETQYF.

The chain uses TRBV19 and TRBJ2-6; 7 positions match TRBD1. CDR3 length equals 19 residues. Germline loops: CDR1 LNHDA, CDR2 SQIVND (reference sequence). V lost 5 bases, J lost 2 bases, and 15 bases stayed unmatched. CDR3 sequence reads: CASSQGQAFLVAGANVLTF. The CDR3 DNA is TGTGCCAGTAGTCAAGGACAGGCATTCTTGGTTGCTGGGGCCAACGTCCTGACTTTC.

V is TRBV9 and J is TRBJ1-2; D unclear. CDR1 is SGDLS, CDR2 YYNGEE, per germline. The CDR3 has 15 residues. Trimming removed 4 bases at V and 3 bases at J, with 16 bases between. The CDR3 DNA sequence: TGTGCCAGCAGCAGAGCTACTCCCTCGGACTATGGCTACACCTTC. Translation gives CASSRATPSDYGYTF.

The CDR3 bases are TGTGCCAGCGGGGACAGGGTAGGAAATGAGCAGTTCTTC. This encodes CASGDRVGNEQFF. J is TRBJ2-1 and V is TRBV11-3, with TRBD1 identical over 9 bases. Germline V CDR1 and CDR2: SGHNT, YENEEA. The CDR3 length is 13 residues. J lost 7 bases, V lost 8 bases, and 6 bases had no gene match.

This clone was counted a single time. V is TRBV7-6 and J is TRBJ1-1; 10 bases fit TRBD1. Germline V CDR1 and CDR2: SGHVS, FNYEAQ. This CDR3 is 15 amino acids long. Germline trimming cut 5 bases from V and 1 base from J; bases unmatched to any gene: 4. CDR3: CASSPRTGGNTEAFF. The CDR3, as DNA: TGTGCCAGCAGCCCACGGACAGGGGGGAACACTGAAGCTTTCTTT.

The chain couples TRBV9 to TRBJ2-1, with TRBD2 matching over 7 bases. V gave up 0 bases and J gave up 3 bases; unmatched junction bases: 9. The CDR3 covers 17 residues. Germline-derived CDR1 and CDR2 are SGDLS and YYNGEE. The DNA for the CDR3 is TGTGCCAGCAGCGTAGGTCTAGCGGACCTCTACTACAATGAGCAGTTCTTC. Its translation: CASSVGLADLYYNEQFF.

J is TRBJ1-2 and V is TRBV29-1; 9 positions match TRBD1. Germline V CDR1 and CDR2: SQVTM, ANQGSEA. The CDR3 has 16 amino acids. V shed 1 base, J shed 8 bases, and the junction held 14 bases outside the gene matches. CDR3 DNA: TGCAGCGTTGAAGGCCTGGACAGGGGAGGCTCAGGGGGCTACACCTTC. This sequence encodes CSVEGLDRGGSGGYTF.

The chain links TRBV11-1 to TRBJ2-1, with 7 nucleotides matching TRBD1. CDR1 SGHAT and CDR2 FQDESV come from the germline V gene (reference sequence). The CDR3 extends over 15 amino acids. J was trimmed by 1 base and V by 5 bases; bases with no gene match: 5. The CDR3 is CASSSRQGSYNEQFF. The CDR3 region has the DNA TGTGCCAGCAGCAGCCGACAGGGTTCCTACAATGAGCAGTTCTTC.

CDR3 protein: CASSIDLGTSALYNEQFF. Written as DNA, the CDR3 is TGTGCCAGTAGTATAGACTTGGGGACTAGCGCTCTATACAATGAGCAGTTCTTC. V gene TRBV19 combines with J gene TRBJ2-1; 10 nucleotides match TRBD2. CDR1 is LNHDA, CDR2 SQIVND, per germline (reference sequence). This CDR3 comprises 18 residues. With V trimmed by 0 bases and J by 4 bases, 9 bases remained unmatched. The full variable domain, rest sourced from reference TRBV19 and TRBJ2-1, is DGGITQSPKYLFRKEGQNVTLSCEQNLNHDAMYWYRQDPGQGLRLIYYSQIVNDFQKGDIAEGYSVSREKKESFPLTVTSAQKNPTAFYLCASSIDLGTSALYNEQFFGPGTRLTVL.

There are a few counts of this clone. This sequence joins TRBV28 and TRBJ2-7; D unresolved. Trimming cost V 3 bases and J 4 bases, with 13 bases left between them. Looked up from germline, CDR1 is MDHEN and CDR2 is SYDVKM. The CDR3 is made up of 14 amino acids. The CDR3 region has the DNA TGTGCCAGCAGTTTGAAATGGGCCGCTTACGAGCAGTACTTC. Translating gives CASSLKWAAYEQYF.

The chain couples TRBV27 to TRBJ1-2; weak D call: TRBD1 (5 bases). Trimming removed 5 bases at V and 8 bases at J, with 18 bases between. The CDR3 runs to 14 residues. Germline assignment: CDR1 MNHEY and CDR2 SMNVEV (reference sequence). For the CDR3, the DNA is TGTGCCAGCAGTCCGAGGATGCAGGGAGGGGGCTACACCTTC. Protein product: CASSPRMQGGGYTF.

The chain carries TRBV18 and TRBJ1-2; D might be TRBD1 (5 bases). Germline V gene sequence: CDR1 KGHSH, CDR2 LQKENI. V lost 1 base and J 6 bases, leaving 12 bases between the germline ends. There are 14 residues in the CDR3. DNA for the CDR3: TGTGCCAGCTCACCACTCCCAGGGCTTAATGGCTACACCTTC. Residues: CASSPLPGLNGYTF.

This sequence joins TRBV27 and TRBJ1-1; 8 nucleotides agree with TRBD1. V shed 7 bases and J 3 bases; nucleotides not matched to a gene: 13. Germline V gene lookup returns CDR1 MNHEY and CDR2 SMNVEV (reference sequence). CDR3 length: 16 amino acids. The CDR3 is CASNSQGASSDTEAFF. The CDR3 DNA reads as TGTGCCAGCAACAGCCAGGGGGCGTCATCGGACACTGAAGCTTTCTTT.

The chain employs TRBV30 and TRBJ2-7; 7 bases align to TRBD1. Per germline, CDR1 GTSNPN and CDR2 SVGIG (reference sequence). The CDR3 spans 14 residues. Germline trimming cut 3 bases from V and 3 bases from J; bases unmatched to any gene: 8. For the CDR3, the DNA is TGTGCCTGGAGGCCAATAGACAGGGTCTACGAGCAGTACTTC. This translates into CAWRPIDRVYEQYF.

The chain uses TRBV7-2 and TRBJ2-3; no clear D. CDR3 length equals 14 residues. The V end lost 7 bases, the J end lost 5 bases, and 16 bases lay between the germline ends. Germline CDR1 SGHTA, CDR2 FQGNSA. CDR3 in amino acids: CASTPWRFGDTQYF. For the CDR3, the DNA is TGTGCCAGCACCCCATGGAGATTCGGAGATACGCAGTATTTT. Based on the CDR3 plus reference TRBV7-2 and TRBJ2-3, the full variable domain is GAGVSQSPSNKVTEKGKDVELRCDPISGHTALYWYRQSLGQGLEFLIYFQGNSAPDKSGLPSDRFSAERTGGSVSTLTIQRTQQEDSAVYLCASTPWRFGDTQYFGPGTRLTVL.

The chain uses TRBV10-2 and TRBJ2-2, with TRBD2 identical over 7 bases. The J segment lost 1 base and the V segment lost 7 bases, leaving 12 bases of the junction unmatched. Germline CDR1 is WSHSY and CDR2 is SAAADI. The CDR3 has 17 amino acids. DNA for the CDR3: TGCGCCAGCAACCCGCTAGGCGGGAGAGAGAACACCGGGGAGCTGTTTTTT. Translating gives CASNPLGGRENTGELFF.

J is TRBJ1-2 and V is TRBV30; TRBD1 is a possible D gene (5 bases). The CDR3 totals 14 residues. Per germline, CDR1 GTSNPN and CDR2 SVGIG (reference sequence). V gave up 3 bases and J gave up 8 bases, with 19 bases separating them. CDR3 sequence (DNA): TGTGCCTGGAGACCAGGAACCGACAGTTACGGCTACACCTTC. Translated, it gives CAWRPGTDSYGYTF.

Concerning this clone itself: The same CDR3 arises from other DNA sequences in this sample as well. The CDR3 here is CASTRGTEAFF. The CDR3 region has the DNA TGTGCCAGCACCCGGGGTACTGAAGCTTTCTTT. The chain has TRBV12-3 or TRBV12-4 and TRBJ1-1, with unresolved D. The CDR3 covers 11 residues. V lost 7 bases, J lost 5 bases, and 8 bases lay in between.

This clone appeared a few times. The chain is built from TRBV11-2 and TRBJ2-7; 9 bases map to TRBD2. The CDR3 has 15 residues. The germline CDR1 and CDR2 sequences are SGHAT and FQNNGV. V gave up 6 bases and J gave up 2 bases; unmatched junction bases: 8. CDR3 DNA: TGTGCCAGCAGTTATTCGACTAGCGGAGCCTACGAGCAGTACTTC. The encoded protein is CASSYSTSGAYEQYF.

The chain combines TRBV3-1 (or the pseudogene TRBV3-2) with TRBJ2-2, with TRBD1 matching 8 bases. CDR3 length: 16 residues. Trimming cost V 4 bases and J 6 bases; bases outside gene matches: 10. CDR1 and CDR2 from the germline V gene are LGHDT and YNNKEL (reference sequence). DNA of the CDR3: TGTGCCAGCAGCCGCCCTAGAGGACAGGGCCCCGGGGAGCTGTTTTTT. It is translated as CASSRPRGQGPGELFF.

The chain couples TRBV10-2 to TRBJ1-3, with D uncertain. Germline loops: CDR1 WSHSY, CDR2 SAAADI. This CDR3 has 13 residues. Trimming shortened V by 4 bases and J by 4 bases, and 8 bases separated the two germline ends. The CDR3 nucleotides are TGCGCCAGCAGTGTTGTTTCGGGAAACACCATATATTTT. It encodes CASSVVSGNTIYF.

This rearrangement joins TRBV24-1 to TRBJ2-3; TRBD2 aligns across 8 bases. The ends lost 0 bases at V and 2 bases at J; junction bases unmatched: 12. This CDR3 comprises 19 residues. Germline V gives CDR1 KGHDR, CDR2 SFDVKD. This chain's CDR3 is CATSDLLWGTSGATDTQYF. CDR3 coding DNA: TGTGCCACCAGTGATTTGCTATGGGGTACTAGCGGAGCCACAGATACGCAGTATTTT.